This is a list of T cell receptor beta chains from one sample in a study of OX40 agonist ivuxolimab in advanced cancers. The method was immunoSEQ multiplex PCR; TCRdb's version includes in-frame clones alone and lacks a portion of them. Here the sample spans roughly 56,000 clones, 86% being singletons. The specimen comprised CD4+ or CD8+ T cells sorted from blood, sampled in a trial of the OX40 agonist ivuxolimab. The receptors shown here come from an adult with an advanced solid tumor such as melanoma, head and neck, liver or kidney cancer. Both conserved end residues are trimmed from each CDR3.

cdr3_aa: AINPRPDGSNTEAF; j_call: TRBJ1-1; v_call: TRBV10-3
cdr3_aa: ASSFQGPRY; j_call: TRBJ2-3; v_call: TRBV5-6
cdr3_aa: ASSPPTGGSYEQY; j_call: TRBJ2-7; v_call: TRBV28
cdr3_aa: ASKDQAQETQY; j_call: TRBJ2-5; v_call: TRBV6-5
cdr3_aa: ASSPGQGQMHEQF; j_call: TRBJ2-1; v_call: TRBV18
cdr3_aa: ASSLGDRAGDTQY; j_call: TRBJ2-3; v_call: TRBV5-1
cdr3_aa: AGGDVLSGNTIY; j_call: TRBJ1-3; v_call: TRBV7-9
cdr3_aa: ASMRVDYGYT; j_call: TRBJ1-2; v_call: TRBV28
cdr3_aa: ASSYSVSGTDEQF; j_call: TRBJ2-1; v_call: TRBV6-5
cdr3_aa: ASSLASEFNNEQF; j_call: TRBJ2-1; v_call: TRBV11-2